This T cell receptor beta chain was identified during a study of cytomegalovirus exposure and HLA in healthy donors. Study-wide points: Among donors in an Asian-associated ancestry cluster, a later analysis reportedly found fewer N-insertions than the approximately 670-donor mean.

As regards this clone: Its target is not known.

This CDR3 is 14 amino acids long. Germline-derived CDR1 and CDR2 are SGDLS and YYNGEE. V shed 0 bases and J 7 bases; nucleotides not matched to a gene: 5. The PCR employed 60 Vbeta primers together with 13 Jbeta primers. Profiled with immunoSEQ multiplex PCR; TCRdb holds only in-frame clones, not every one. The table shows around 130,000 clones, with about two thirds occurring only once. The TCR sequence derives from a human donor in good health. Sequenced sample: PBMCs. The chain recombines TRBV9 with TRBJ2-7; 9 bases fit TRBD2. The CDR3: CASSVVAGVGEQYF. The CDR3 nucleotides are TGTGCCAGCAGCGTAGTAGCGGGGGTTGGTGAGCAGTACTTC.